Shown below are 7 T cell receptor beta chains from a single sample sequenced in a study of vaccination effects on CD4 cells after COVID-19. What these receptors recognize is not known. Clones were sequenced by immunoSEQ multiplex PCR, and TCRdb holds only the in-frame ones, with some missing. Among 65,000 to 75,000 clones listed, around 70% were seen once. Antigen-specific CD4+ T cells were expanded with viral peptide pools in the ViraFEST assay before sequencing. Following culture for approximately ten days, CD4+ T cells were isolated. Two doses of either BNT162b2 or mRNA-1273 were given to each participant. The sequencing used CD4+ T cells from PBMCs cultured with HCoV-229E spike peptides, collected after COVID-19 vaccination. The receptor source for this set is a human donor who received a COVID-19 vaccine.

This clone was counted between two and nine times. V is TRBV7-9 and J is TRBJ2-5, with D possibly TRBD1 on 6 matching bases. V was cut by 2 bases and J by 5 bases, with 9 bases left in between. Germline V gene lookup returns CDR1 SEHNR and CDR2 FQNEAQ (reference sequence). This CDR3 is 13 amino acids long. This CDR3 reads CASSLNRGETQYF. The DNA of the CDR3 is TGTGCCAGCAGCTTAAATAGGGGGGAGACCCAGTACTTC. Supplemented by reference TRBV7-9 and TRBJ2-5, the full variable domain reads DTGVSQNPRHKITKRGQNVTFRCDPISEHNRLYWYRQTLGQGPEFLTYFQNEAQLEKSRLLSDRFSAERPKGSFSTLEIQRTEQGDSAMYLCASSLNRGETQYFGPGTRLLVL.

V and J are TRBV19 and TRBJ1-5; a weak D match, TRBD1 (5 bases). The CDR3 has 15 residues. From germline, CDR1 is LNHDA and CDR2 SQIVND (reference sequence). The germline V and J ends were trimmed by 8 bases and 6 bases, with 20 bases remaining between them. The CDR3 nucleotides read TGTGCCAGTCAGGACCGGCCACAGGTCACTCAGCCCCAGCATTTT. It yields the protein CASQDRPQVTQPQHF. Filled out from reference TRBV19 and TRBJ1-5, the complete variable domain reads DGGITQSPKYLFRKEGQNVTLSCEQNLNHDAMYWYRQDPGQGLRLIYYSQIVNDFQKGDIAEGYSVSREKKESFPLTVTSAQKNPTAFYLCASQDRPQVTQPQHFGDGTRLSIL.

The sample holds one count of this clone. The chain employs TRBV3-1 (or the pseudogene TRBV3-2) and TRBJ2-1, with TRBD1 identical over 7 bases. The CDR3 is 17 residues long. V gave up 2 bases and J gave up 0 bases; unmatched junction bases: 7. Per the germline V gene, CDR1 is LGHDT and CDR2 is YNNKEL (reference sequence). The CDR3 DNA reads TGTGCCAGCAGCCAACACGGGACAGCAAGCTCCTACAATGAGCAGTTCTTC. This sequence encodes CASSQHGTASSYNEQFF.

CDR3 protein: CASSLGWSTGELFF. CDR3 in DNA: TGTGCCAGCAGCTTGGGGTGGAGCACCGGGGAGCTGTTTTTT. The rearrangement joins TRBV7-3 to TRBJ2-2; D remains unclear. The germline V gene encodes CDR1 SGHTA and CDR2 FQGTGA. Deletions cut 3 bases from V and 4 bases from J, with 9 bases between. The CDR3 runs 14 residues.

The CDR3 bases are TGTGCCAGCAGCGCCGTCGGGACGGACTACAATGAGCAGTTCTTC. This translates into CASSAVGTDYNEQFF. This chain connects TRBV9 to TRBJ2-1; D assignment may be TRBD1 or TRBD2 (5 bases each). CDR1 is SGDLS and CDR2 is YYNGEE in the germline V gene. V shed 3 bases and J shed 3 bases, with 13 bases lying between them. The CDR3 has 15 residues.

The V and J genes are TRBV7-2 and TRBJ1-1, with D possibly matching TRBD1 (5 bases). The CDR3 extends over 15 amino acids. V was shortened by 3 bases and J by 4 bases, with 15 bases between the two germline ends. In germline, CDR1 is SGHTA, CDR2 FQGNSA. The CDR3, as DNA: TGTGCCAGCAGCTTGGGGGGATGGGGGAGCACTGAAGCTTTCTTT. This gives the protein CASSLGGWGSTEAFF.

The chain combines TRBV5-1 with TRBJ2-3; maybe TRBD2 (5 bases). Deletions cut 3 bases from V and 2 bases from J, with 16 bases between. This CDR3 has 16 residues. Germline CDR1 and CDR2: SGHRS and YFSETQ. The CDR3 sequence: CASSWAPERTTDTQYF. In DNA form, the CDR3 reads TGCGCCAGCAGCTGGGCCCCTGAGCGGACCACAGATACGCAGTATTTT. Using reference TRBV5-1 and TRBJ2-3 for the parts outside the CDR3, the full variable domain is KAGVTQTPRYLIKTRGQQVTLSCSPISGHRSVSWYQQTPGQGLQFLFEYFSETQRNKGNFPGRFSGRQFSNSRSEMNVSTLELGDSALYLCASSWAPERTTDTQYFGPGTRLTVL.